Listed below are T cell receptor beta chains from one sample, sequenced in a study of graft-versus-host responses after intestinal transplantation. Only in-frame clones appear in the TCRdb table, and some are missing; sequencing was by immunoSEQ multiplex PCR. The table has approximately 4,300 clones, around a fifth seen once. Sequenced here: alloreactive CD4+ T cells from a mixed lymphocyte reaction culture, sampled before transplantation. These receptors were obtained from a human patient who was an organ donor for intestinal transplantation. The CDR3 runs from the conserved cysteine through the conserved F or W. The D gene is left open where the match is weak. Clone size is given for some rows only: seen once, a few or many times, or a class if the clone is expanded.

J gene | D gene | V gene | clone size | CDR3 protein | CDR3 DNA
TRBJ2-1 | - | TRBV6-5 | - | CASSYRMGSSYNEQFF | TGTGCCAGCAGTTACCGGATGGGGAGCTCCTACAATGAGCAGTTCTTC
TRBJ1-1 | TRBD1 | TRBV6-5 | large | CASSYSIRTGGRAFF | TGTGCCAGCAGTTACTCGATCCGGACAGGGGGCCGAGCTTTCTTT
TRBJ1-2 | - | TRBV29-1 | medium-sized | CSVEVGRADGYTF | TGCAGCGTTGAAGTAGGCAGGGCAGATGGCTACACCTTC
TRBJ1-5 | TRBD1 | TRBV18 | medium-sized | CASSPKTGGNSNQPQHF | TGTGCCAGCTCACCAAAGACAGGGGGGAATAGCAATCAGCCCCAGCATTTT
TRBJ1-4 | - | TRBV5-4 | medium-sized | CASSFGQLNEKLFF | TGTGCCAGCAGCTTTGGGCAGCTTAATGAAAAACTGTTTTTT
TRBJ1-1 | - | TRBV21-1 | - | CASRFRLGRNTEAFF | TGTGCCAGCAGATTTAGGTTAGGGAGGAACACTGAAGCTTTCTTT
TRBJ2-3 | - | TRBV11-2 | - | CASSFGRGTQYF | TGTGCCAGCAGCTTCGGGCGGGGTACGCAGTATTTT
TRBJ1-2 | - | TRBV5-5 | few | CASSLVSGASNYGYTF | TGTGCCAGCAGCTTGGTCTCAGGCGCCTCAAACTATGGCTACACCTTC
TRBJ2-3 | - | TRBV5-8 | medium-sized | CASSVTGSRTDTQYF | TGTGCCAGCAGCGTAACAGGGAGCCGCACAGATACGCAGTATTTT
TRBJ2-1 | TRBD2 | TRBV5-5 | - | CASSLAPSGGEQFF | TGTGCCAGCAGCTTGGCCCCTAGCGGGGGTGAGCAGTTCTTC
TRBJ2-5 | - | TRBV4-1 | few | CASSQDRTIRGETQYF | TGCGCCAGCAGCCAAGATAGGACTATACGTGGGGAGACCCAGTACTTC
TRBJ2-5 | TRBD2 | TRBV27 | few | CASSLFWTRVQETQYF | TGTGCCAGCAGTTTATTTTGGACTAGGGTTCAAGAGACCCAGTACTTC
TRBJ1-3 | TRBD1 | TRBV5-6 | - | CASSRQGAGNTIYF | TGTGCCAGCAGCCGACAGGGGGCTGGAAACACCATATATTTT
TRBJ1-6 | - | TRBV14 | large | CASSQWRSYNSPLHF | TGTGCCAGCAGCCAATGGAGGTCCTATAATTCACCCCTCCACTTT
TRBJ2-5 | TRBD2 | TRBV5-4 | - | CASSQGGLAGGAQETQYF | TGTGCCAGCAGCCAGGGAGGACTAGCGGGGGGAGCGCAAGAGACCCAGTACTTC
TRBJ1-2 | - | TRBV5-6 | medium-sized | CASSSGNYGYTF | TGTGCCAGCAGCTCCGGTAACTATGGCTACACCTTC
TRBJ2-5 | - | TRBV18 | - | CASSPRVATQETQYF | TGTGCCAGCTCACCCCGGGTAGCGACCCAAGAGACCCAGTACTTC
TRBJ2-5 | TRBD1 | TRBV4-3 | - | CASSQATGVGVGTQYF | TGCGCCAGCAGCCAAGCGACAGGGGTTGGAGTCGGGACCCAGTACTTC
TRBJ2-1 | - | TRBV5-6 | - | CASSLSGYNEQFF | TGTGCCAGCAGCTTAAGCGGCTACAATGAGCAGTTCTTC
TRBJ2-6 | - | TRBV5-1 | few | CASSLREPGANVLTF | TGCGCCAGCAGCTTGCGAGAGCCTGGGGCCAACGTCCTGACTTTC
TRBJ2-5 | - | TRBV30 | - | CAWRWGTQETQYF | TGTGCCTGGAGGTGGGGCACTCAAGAGACCCAGTACTTC
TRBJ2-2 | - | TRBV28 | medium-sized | CASRNGYTGELFF | TGTGCCAGCAGGAACGGGTACACCGGGGAGCTGTTTTTT
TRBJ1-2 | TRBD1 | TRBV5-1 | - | CASAPLDRPANYGYTF | TGCGCCAGCGCTCCATTGGACAGGCCAGCTAACTATGGCTACACCTTC
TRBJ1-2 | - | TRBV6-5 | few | CASSSIQLNSYGYTF | TGTGCCAGCAGTTCTATACAGTTAAATTCTTATGGCTACACCTTC
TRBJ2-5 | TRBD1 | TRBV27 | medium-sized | CASSLQGEETQYF | TGTGCCAGCAGTTTACAGGGGGAGGAGACCCAGTACTTC
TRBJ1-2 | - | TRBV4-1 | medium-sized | CASSQDPGTSYGYTF | TGCGCCAGCAGCCAAGATCCTGGCACTAGCTATGGCTACACCTTC
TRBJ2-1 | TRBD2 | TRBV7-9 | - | CASSPQAGGYNEQFF | TGTGCCAGCAGCCCGCAAGCGGGGGGGTACAATGAGCAGTTCTTC
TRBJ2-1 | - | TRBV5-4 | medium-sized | CASSSDNEQFF | TGTGCCAGCAGTTCCGACAATGAGCAGTTCTTC
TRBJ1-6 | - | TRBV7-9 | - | CASSSVMTNNSPLHF | TGTGCCAGCAGCTCTGTAATGACTAATAATTCACCCCTCCACTTT
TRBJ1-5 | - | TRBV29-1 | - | CSVGGGNQPQHF | TGCAGCGTTGGGGGGGGTAATCAGCCCCAGCATTTT
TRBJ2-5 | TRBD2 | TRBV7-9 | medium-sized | CASRGLAGETQYF | TGTGCCAGCAGGGGACTAGCGGGGGAGACCCAGTACTTC
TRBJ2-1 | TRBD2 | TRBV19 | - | CASSIEAAGGPNEQFF | TGTGCCAGTAGTATAGAGGCAGCGGGGGGCCCCAATGAGCAGTTCTTC
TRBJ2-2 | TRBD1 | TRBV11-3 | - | CASSPQGATGELFF | TGTGCCAGCAGCCCACAGGGGGCCACCGGGGAGCTGTTTTTT
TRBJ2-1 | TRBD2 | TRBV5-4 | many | CASSSDRTRIYNEQFF | TGTGCCAGCAGCTCGGATAGGACTAGGATCTACAATGAGCAGTTCTTC
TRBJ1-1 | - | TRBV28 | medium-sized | CASIELSDTGRAFF | TGTGCCAGCATCGAACTAAGCGATACCGGGAGAGCTTTCTTT
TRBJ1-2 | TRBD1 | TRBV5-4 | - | CASSNWLGQGARGYTF | TGTGCCAGCAGCAATTGGCTAGGACAGGGGGCGCGTGGCTACACCTTC
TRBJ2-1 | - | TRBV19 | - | CASSRKGGLPYNEQFF | TGTGCCAGTAGTAGGAAAGGGGGATTACCCTACAATGAGCAGTTCTTC
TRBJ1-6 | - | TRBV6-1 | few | CASKAVGSYNSPLHF | TGTGCCAGCAAAGCGGTGGGCTCCTATAATTCACCCCTCCACTTT
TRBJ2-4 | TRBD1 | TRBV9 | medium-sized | CASSAAGTANIQYF | TGTGCCAGCAGCGCGGCCGGGACAGCAAACATTCAGTACTTC
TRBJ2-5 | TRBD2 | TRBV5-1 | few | CASSLEGLAGGRTQYF | TGCGCCAGCAGCTTGGAGGGACTAGCGGGGGGGAGGACCCAGTACTTC
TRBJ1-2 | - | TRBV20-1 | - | CSASNNYGYTF | TGCAGTGCTAGCAATAACTATGGCTACACCTTC
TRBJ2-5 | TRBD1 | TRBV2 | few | CARGGQGARGETQYF | TGTGCCAGAGGGGGACAGGGGGCGCGTGGAGAGACCCAGTACTTC
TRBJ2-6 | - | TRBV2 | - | CASSPMETGEANVLTF | TGTGCCAGCAGCCCGATGGAGACCGGTGAGGCTAACGTCCTGACTTTC
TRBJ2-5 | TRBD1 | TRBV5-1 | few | CASSDRTGVKETQYF | TGCGCCAGCAGCGACAGGACAGGGGTGAAAGAGACCCAGTACTTC
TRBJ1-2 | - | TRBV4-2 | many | CASSQGQWIRYGYTF | TGTGCCAGCAGCCAAGGACAATGGATTCGGTATGGCTACACCTTC
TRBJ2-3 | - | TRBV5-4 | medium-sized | CASSLLRDTQYF | TGTGCCAGCAGCCTCTTACGGGATACGCAGTATTTT
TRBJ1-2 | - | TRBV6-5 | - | CASSYPSRGDYGYTF | TGTGCCAGCAGTTACCCGAGTCGCGGAGACTATGGCTACACCTTC
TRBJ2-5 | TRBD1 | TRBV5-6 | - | CASSWVTTGGSETQYF | TGTGCCAGCAGCTGGGTTACGACAGGGGGCAGTGAGACCCAGTACTTC
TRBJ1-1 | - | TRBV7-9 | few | CASSLQGISTEAFF | TGTGCCAGCAGCCTTCAGGGAATTAGTACTGAAGCTTTCTTT
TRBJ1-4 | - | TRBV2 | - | CASRVANEKLFF | TGTGCCAGCAGGGTAGCTAATGAAAAACTGTTTTTT
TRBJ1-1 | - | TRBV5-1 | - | CASSFIGDTEAFF | TGCGCCAGCAGCTTCATCGGGGACACTGAAGCTTTCTTT
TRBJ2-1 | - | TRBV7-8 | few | CASSLLPGSGQINNEQFF | TGTGCCAGCAGCTTACTCCCGGGATCTGGACAGATAAACAATGAGCAGTTCTTC
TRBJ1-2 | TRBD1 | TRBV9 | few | CASSVFWTGGTGGYTF | TGTGCCAGCAGCGTATTTTGGACAGGGGGCACGGGAGGCTACACCTTC